This is a list of T cell receptor beta chains from one sample in a study of radiotherapy plus CTLA-4 blockade in lung cancer. Assay used: immunoSEQ multiplex PCR; TCRdb lists only in-frame clones, some missing. This sample has more than 75,000 clones, with roughly 78% found just once. The material was peripheral blood, obtained from a patient treated with radiotherapy plus ipilimumab. The receptors were sampled from a human donor with non-small cell lung cancer that progressed on radiotherapy plus ipilimumab. CDR3s leave out the opening cysteine and the closing phenylalanine or tryptophan. The D gene is left open where the match is weak. Clone size is not always given. Where it is, it says once, few, many or a class for expanded clones.

V gene	CDR3 length	D gene	J gene	clone size	CDR3 protein
TRBV5-1	11	-	TRBJ2-5	-	ASSLPSKETQY
TRBV15	10	-	TRBJ1-1	-	ATSRDDVEAF
TRBV6-6	11	TRBD1	TRBJ1-2	-	ASSSTGTYGYT
TRBV6-1	12	TRBD1	TRBJ2-7	-	ASAPGTGAYEQY
TRBV9	13	TRBD1	TRBJ2-7	-	ASSVGDRSSYEQY
TRBV28	12	TRBD1	TRBJ2-7	once	ASTRQGTLNEQY
TRBV5-6	12	TRBD1	TRBJ1-2	-	ASSTGTATHGYT
TRBV7-6	13	TRBD2	TRBJ2-1	few	ASSLLAGDYNEQF
TRBV5-4	9	-	TRBJ1-2	-	ASSLVGGYT
TRBV10-2	10	-	TRBJ1-4	-	ASSESGEKLF
TRBV9	12	-	TRBJ1-4	once	ASSAGISNEKLF
TRBV9	12	TRBD1	TRBJ2-7	-	ASSDGTGGYEQY
TRBV6-4	14	-	TRBJ2-5	once	ASSDKAGFGQETQY
TRBV7-2	13	-	TRBJ2-5	-	ASSPAPGEGETRY
TRBV9	14	TRBD2	TRBJ2-2	-	ASSVSGGVNTGELF
TRBV9	12	-	TRBJ2-5	once	ASSVARDEETQY
TRBV2	12	TRBD1	TRBJ2-3	-	ASSSRGRGDTQY
TRBV30	13	TRBD1	TRBJ2-1	-	AWRDGQGFSYGEF
TRBV6-1	11	TRBD1	TRBJ2-5	-	ASRDRDRETQY
TRBV5-4	14	-	TRBJ1-6	-	ASSFSTANIIGPLH
TRBV18	11	-	TRBJ1-5	-	ASSPGVNQPQH
TRBV18	12	-	TRBJ1-5	-	ASSPTDSNQPQH
TRBV6-1	12	TRBD1	TRBJ2-1	-	ASSEATGIGEQF
TRBV9	15	-	TRBJ2-2	once	ASSAPRGRSNTGELF
TRBV7-9	13	TRBD2	TRBJ2-5	-	ASSTLAGGLETQY
TRBV28	12	TRBD1	TRBJ1-2	-	ASSLGGTAYGYT
TRBV28	13	-	TRBJ1-3	few	ASSPDASSGNTIY
TRBV6-6	12	-	TRBJ1-5	-	ASSYRGGNQPQH
TRBV21-1	12	-	TRBJ1-2	-	ASSGQGAQLAYT
TRBV7-8	10	-	TRBJ1-4	-	ASSGGSEKLF
TRBV6-5	10	-	TRBJ2-2	once	ASSFRAGELF
TRBV5-6	11	-	TRBJ2-5	-	ASSGDYQETQY
TRBV2	12	-	TRBJ1-5	once	ASSESGGDQPQH